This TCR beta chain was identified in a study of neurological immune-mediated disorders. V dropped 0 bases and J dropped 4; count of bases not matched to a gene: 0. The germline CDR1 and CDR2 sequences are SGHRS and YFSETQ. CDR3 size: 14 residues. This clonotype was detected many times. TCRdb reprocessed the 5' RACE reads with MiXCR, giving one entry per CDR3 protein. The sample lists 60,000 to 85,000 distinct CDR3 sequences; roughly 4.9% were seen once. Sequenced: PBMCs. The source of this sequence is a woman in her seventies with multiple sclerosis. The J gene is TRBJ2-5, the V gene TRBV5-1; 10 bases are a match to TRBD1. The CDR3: CASSLGDRGETQYF. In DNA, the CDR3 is TGCGCCAGCAGCTTGGGGGACAGGGGAGAGACCCAGTACTTC.